This T cell receptor beta chain was obtained from a study of molecular identifiers for immune sequencing clone quantification. TCRdb called the PCR reads again in MiXCR, with one record for every CDR3 protein. Of about half a million distinct CDR3 sequences detected, 25% appear once; the ten largest clones hold 0.76%. This clonotype was counted many times. This receptor was identified in a human donor in good health. Some libraries in this study had Jurkat cell RNA spiked in. Sequences were obtained from naive CD8+ T cells from blood, with Jurkat cell RNA spiked in. This sample's subset: FACS-sorted CD8+CD4-CCR7+CD45RA+ naive T cells.

CDR3 protein: CSAVTSGIFDTQYF. The CDR3 coding sequence is TGCAGTGCTGTGACTAGCGGGATATTCGATACGCAGTATTTT. The chain employs TRBV20-1 and TRBJ2-3; 11 bases line up with TRBD2. This CDR3 comprises 14 residues. V shed 5 bases, J shed 6 bases, and the junction held 7 bases outside the gene matches. CDR1 DFQATT and CDR2 SNEGSKA come from the germline V gene (reference sequence).